The rows below give T cell receptor beta chains drawn from one sample of a study of blood T cell repertoires in COVID-19. This table comes from immunoSEQ multiplex PCR, and its TCRdb copy is limited to in-frame clones, with some not included. The sample has around 100,000 clones, about 88% seen once. Sample: peripheral blood. Every receptor here comes from a man younger than 45 in a cohort sampled during active COVID-19. Both conserved end residues are part of each CDR3. Each record gives: J gene, clone size, V gene, D gene, CDR3 protein, CDR3 DNA. D genes are given only for firm matches. Part of the rows lack a size; the others show once, few, many or a class for expanded clones.

J gene: TRBJ2-2
clone size: once
V gene: TRBV10-3
D gene: NA
CDR3 protein: CAISENRDGGELFF
CDR3 DNA: TGTGCCATCAGTGAGAACAGGGACGGCGGGGAGCTGTTTTTT

J gene: TRBJ1-5
clone size: NA
V gene: TRBV6-6
D gene: NA
CDR3 protein: CASSYLERGNQPQHF
CDR3 DNA: TGTGCCAGCAGTTACCTTGAACGGGGGAATCAGCCCCAGCATTTT

J gene: TRBJ2-7
clone size: NA
V gene: TRBV19
D gene: TRBD1
CDR3 protein: CASSGTVSEQYF
CDR3 DNA: TGTGCCAGTAGTGGGACAGTGAGCGAGCAGTACTTC

J gene: TRBJ1-2
clone size: NA
V gene: TRBV11-2
D gene: TRBD1
CDR3 protein: CASSSVGTGVGYTF
CDR3 DNA: TGTGCCAGCAGCTCTGTGGGGACAGGGGTCGGCTACACCTTC

J gene: TRBJ2-5
clone size: once
V gene: TRBV5-6
D gene: TRBD2
CDR3 protein: CASSWGLAEETQYF
CDR3 DNA: TGTGCCAGCAGCTGGGGACTAGCGGAAGAGACCCAGTACTTC

J gene: TRBJ2-1
clone size: once
V gene: TRBV5-4
D gene: TRBD2
CDR3 protein: CASSSRGLADSYNEQFF
CDR3 DNA: TGTGCCAGCAGCTCCAGGGGACTAGCGGATTCCTACAATGAGCAGTTCTTC

J gene: TRBJ2-1
clone size: NA
V gene: TRBV29-1
D gene: NA
CDR3 protein: CSVDGRGGVNEQFF
CDR3 DNA: TGCAGCGTGGACGGACGCGGAGGGGTTAATGAGCAGTTCTTC

J gene: TRBJ1-4
clone size: NA
V gene: TRBV5-1
D gene: NA
CDR3 protein: CASSRLEFPTNEKLFF
CDR3 DNA: TGCGCCAGCAGCCGCCTAGAATTTCCAACTAATGAAAAACTGTTTTTT

J gene: TRBJ2-7
clone size: NA
V gene: TRBV19
D gene: NA
CDR3 protein: CASSTQGKGDYEQYF
CDR3 DNA: TGTGCCAGTAGTACCCAGGGTAAGGGCGACTACGAGCAGTACTTC

J gene: TRBJ1-2
clone size: NA
V gene: TRBV6-5
D gene: NA
CDR3 protein: CASSYGGYGYTF
CDR3 DNA: TGTGCCAGCAGTTACGGGGGGTATGGCTACACCTTC

J gene: TRBJ2-5
clone size: NA
V gene: TRBV3-1/TRBV3-2
D gene: TRBD2
CDR3 protein: CASSLTGSGGPRSRETQYF
CDR3 DNA: TGTGCCAGCAGTCTGACGGGTAGCGGGGGGCCCAGAAGTAGAGAGACCCAGTACTTC

J gene: TRBJ2-1
clone size: NA
V gene: TRBV7-6
D gene: NA
CDR3 protein: CASSLAPRNEQFF
CDR3 DNA: TGTGCCAGCAGCTTAGCGCCGAGGAATGAGCAGTTCTTC

J gene: TRBJ2-5
clone size: NA
V gene: TRBV7-2
D gene: TRBD2
CDR3 protein: CASSRSGLAGAETQYF
CDR3 DNA: TGTGCCAGCAGCCGGAGCGGACTAGCGGGGGCGGAGACCCAGTACTTC

J gene: TRBJ1-3
clone size: NA
V gene: TRBV7-2
D gene: NA
CDR3 protein: CASSLAAGAGNTIYF
CDR3 DNA: TGTGCCAGCAGCCTCGCCGCGGGAGCTGGAAACACCATATATTTT

J gene: TRBJ1-1
clone size: NA
V gene: TRBV5-6
D gene: NA
CDR3 protein: CASSRLHDRRMNTEAFF
CDR3 DNA: TGTGCCAGCAGCCGTCTTCATGACAGGCGCATGAACACTGAAGCTTTCTTT

J gene: TRBJ1-2
clone size: NA
V gene: TRBV6-5
D gene: NA
CDR3 protein: CASSPPLFRNYGYTF
CDR3 DNA: TGTGCCAGCAGCCCGCCCCTGTTCAGAAACTATGGCTACACCTTC

J gene: TRBJ2-5
clone size: once
V gene: TRBV25-1
D gene: TRBD1
CDR3 protein: CASSYMDRGGETQYF
CDR3 DNA: TGTGCCAGCAGTTATATGGACAGGGGAGGGGAGACCCAGTACTTC

J gene: TRBJ1-2
clone size: NA
V gene: TRBV30
D gene: TRBD1
CDR3 protein: CAWSVGTGLLFNYGYTF
CDR3 DNA: TGTGCCTGGAGTGTAGGGACAGGGCTATTATTTAACTATGGCTACACCTTC

J gene: TRBJ2-2
clone size: NA
V gene: TRBV10-1
D gene: NA
CDR3 protein: CASSRGSAGGELFF
CDR3 DNA: TGCGCCAGCAGTAGAGGGTCAGCTGGCGGGGAGCTGTTTTTT

J gene: TRBJ2-6
clone size: NA
V gene: TRBV6-4
D gene: NA
CDR3 protein: CASSEGHSSGANVLTF
CDR3 DNA: TGTGCCAGCAGTGAGGGACACAGCTCTGGGGCCAACGTCCTGACTTTC

J gene: TRBJ1-3
clone size: NA
V gene: TRBV6-5
D gene: NA
CDR3 protein: CATSRAFSGNTIYF
CDR3 DNA: TGTGCCACTTCCAGGGCCTTCTCTGGAAACACCATATATTTT

J gene: TRBJ2-7
clone size: once
V gene: TRBV6-2/TRBV6-3
D gene: NA
CDR3 protein: CASSRGAYEQYF
CDR3 DNA: TGTGCCAGCAGTCGCGGTGCCTACGAGCAGTACTTC

J gene: TRBJ1-1
clone size: NA
V gene: TRBV10-3
D gene: TRBD1
CDR3 protein: CAISAGTGGTEAFF
CDR3 DNA: TGTGCCATCAGTGCGGGGACAGGGGGCACTGAAGCTTTCTTT

J gene: TRBJ2-7
clone size: few
V gene: TRBV29-1
D gene: NA
CDR3 protein: CSVVVGSISYEQYF
CDR3 DNA: TGCAGCGTTGTGGTCGGTTCTATATCCTACGAGCAGTACTTC

J gene: TRBJ1-2
clone size: NA
V gene: TRBV11-2
D gene: NA
CDR3 protein: CASSFQGNYGYTF
CDR3 DNA: TGTGCCAGCAGCTTTCAGGGGAACTATGGCTACACCTTC

J gene: TRBJ2-3
clone size: NA
V gene: TRBV3-1/TRBV3-2
D gene: TRBD2
CDR3 protein: CASSQPSGGATDTQYF
CDR3 DNA: TGTGCCAGCAGCCAGCCTAGCGGGGGGGCCACAGATACGCAGTATTTT

J gene: TRBJ2-1
clone size: NA
V gene: TRBV28
D gene: TRBD1
CDR3 protein: CASLRGGQATYNEQFF
CDR3 DNA: TGTGCCAGCCTTCGAGGGGGACAGGCGACCTACAATGAGCAGTTCTTC

J gene: TRBJ1-3
clone size: NA
V gene: TRBV6-5
D gene: TRBD1
CDR3 protein: CASRTGAGNTIYF
CDR3 DNA: TGTGCCAGCAGGACAGGGGCGGGAAACACCATATATTTT

J gene: TRBJ2-1
clone size: NA
V gene: TRBV9
D gene: NA
CDR3 protein: CASSVEDRTYNEQFF
CDR3 DNA: TGTGCCAGCAGCGTAGAGGACAGAACCTACAATGAGCAGTTCTTC

J gene: TRBJ2-2
clone size: once
V gene: TRBV7-8
D gene: NA
CDR3 protein: CASSLARSRGLNTGELFF
CDR3 DNA: TGTGCCAGCAGCTTAGCGCGCTCACGGGGATTGAACACCGGGGAGCTGTTTTTT

J gene: TRBJ2-3
clone size: few
V gene: TRBV4-2
D gene: TRBD1
CDR3 protein: CASSQGGGQGADTQYF
CDR3 DNA: TGTGCCAGCAGCCAAGGGGGGGGACAGGGAGCGGATACGCAGTATTTT

J gene: TRBJ1-5
clone size: NA
V gene: TRBV6-5
D gene: NA
CDR3 protein: CASRQGQLSNQPQHF
CDR3 DNA: TGTGCCAGCAGACAAGGACAGCTTAGCAATCAGCCCCAGCATTTT

J gene: TRBJ1-2
clone size: NA
V gene: TRBV18
D gene: TRBD1
CDR3 protein: CASAQGATNYGYTF
CDR3 DNA: TGTGCCAGCGCACAGGGGGCGACTAACTATGGCTACACCTTC

J gene: TRBJ2-3
clone size: NA
V gene: TRBV7-2
D gene: NA
CDR3 protein: CASSTGQFPDTQYF
CDR3 DNA: TGTGCCAGCAGCACTGGACAATTCCCAGATACGCAGTATTTT

J gene: TRBJ2-2
clone size: NA
V gene: TRBV29-1
D gene: NA
CDR3 protein: CSVGSGGVTGELFF
CDR3 DNA: TGCAGCGTTGGGTCCGGGGGTGTTACCGGGGAGCTGTTTTTT

J gene: TRBJ2-5
clone size: NA
V gene: TRBV6-1
D gene: TRBD2
CDR3 protein: CASSEIAGGQETQYF
CDR3 DNA: TGTGCCAGCAGTGAAATCGCGGGGGGCCAAGAGACCCAGTACTTC

J gene: TRBJ1-5
clone size: medium-sized
V gene: TRBV5-1
D gene: TRBD1
CDR3 protein: CASSLLGTGNQPQHF
CDR3 DNA: TGCGCCAGCAGCTTGTTAGGGACAGGCAATCAGCCCCAGCATTTT

J gene: TRBJ1-1
clone size: NA
V gene: TRBV5-8
D gene: NA
CDR3 protein: CASSLGADGSEAFF
CDR3 DNA: TGTGCCAGCAGCTTGGGGGCAGATGGGTCTGAAGCTTTCTTT

J gene: TRBJ1-1
clone size: NA
V gene: TRBV7-9
D gene: NA
CDR3 protein: CASSYNNNEAFF
CDR3 DNA: TGTGCCAGCAGCTATAATAATAATGAAGCTTTCTTT

J gene: TRBJ2-3
clone size: NA
V gene: TRBV13
D gene: TRBD2
CDR3 protein: CASSQTSGNTDTQYF
CDR3 DNA: TGTGCCAGCAGCCAGACTAGCGGAAACACAGATACGCAGTATTTT

J gene: TRBJ1-2
clone size: NA
V gene: TRBV12-3/TRBV12-4
D gene: NA
CDR3 protein: CASTLGANYGYTF
CDR3 DNA: TGTGCCAGCACTCTAGGGGCTAACTATGGCTACACCTTC

J gene: TRBJ1-5
clone size: NA
V gene: TRBV9
D gene: NA
CDR3 protein: CAILFGTLDTNQPQHF
CDR3 DNA: TGTGCCATCTTATTCGGGACACTTGACACTAATCAGCCCCAGCATTTT

J gene: TRBJ1-6
clone size: NA
V gene: TRBV2
D gene: NA
CDR3 protein: CASRRIPIAGSPLHF
CDR3 DNA: TGTGCCAGCAGACGGATTCCCATAGCGGGATCACCCCTCCACTTT

J gene: TRBJ2-2
clone size: NA
V gene: TRBV10-3
D gene: TRBD1
CDR3 protein: CAISESTGGSNTGELFF
CDR3 DNA: TGTGCCATCAGTGAGTCGACAGGGGGCAGTAACACCGGGGAGCTGTTTTTT

J gene: TRBJ2-7
clone size: NA
V gene: TRBV9
D gene: TRBD2
CDR3 protein: CASSVGPSGGAATQQYF
CDR3 DNA: TGTGCCAGCAGCGTAGGGCCTAGCGGGGGGGCGGCTACGCAGCAGTACTTC

J gene: TRBJ1-1
clone size: NA
V gene: TRBV12-3/TRBV12-4
D gene: NA
CDR3 protein: CASKTRENTEAFF
CDR3 DNA: TGTGCCAGCAAGACCAGGGAGAACACTGAAGCTTTCTTT

J gene: TRBJ2-3
clone size: NA
V gene: TRBV11-3
D gene: TRBD1
CDR3 protein: CASSSRKGATDTQYF
CDR3 DNA: TGTGCCAGCAGCTCCAGGAAGGGGGCTACAGATACGCAGTATTTT

J gene: TRBJ1-2
clone size: NA
V gene: TRBV6-1
D gene: NA
CDR3 protein: CASSEERAGRDIYGYTF
CDR3 DNA: TGTGCCAGCAGTGAAGAACGGGCAGGGAGGGATATCTATGGCTACACCTTC

J gene: TRBJ2-7
clone size: NA
V gene: TRBV5-1
D gene: TRBD1
CDR3 protein: CASSTTGASYEQYF
CDR3 DNA: TGCGCCAGCAGCACGACAGGGGCCTCCTACGAGCAGTACTTC

J gene: TRBJ1-2
clone size: NA
V gene: TRBV2
D gene: NA
CDR3 protein: CASSGQGYGYTF
CDR3 DNA: TGTGCCAGCAGTGGACAAGGCTATGGCTACACCTTC